This passage covers 18 T cell receptor beta chains from one sample sequenced in a study of T cell responses to AZD1222 COVID-19 vaccine. TCRdb's table, derived via immunoSEQ multiplex PCR, lists solely in-frame clones and lacks some. Among around 94,000 clones listed, 86% were seen once. This material consisted of peripheral blood, taken on day 0 of AZD1222 vaccination. The receptors stem from an adult in good health.

This chain links TRBV13 with TRBJ2-3; 8 nucleotides align to TRBD2. Germline lookup yields CDR1 PRHDT and CDR2 FYEKMQ (reference sequence). The V segment lost 7 bases and the J segment 4 bases; nucleotides outside the gene matches: 4. The CDR3 extends over 13 amino acids. CDR3 residues: CASNSGGADTQYF. As DNA, the CDR3 is TGTGCCAGCAACTCGGGGGGGGCAGATACGCAGTATTTT.

J is TRBJ2-1 and V is TRBV2; TRBD2 aligns across 8 bases. Looked up from germline, CDR1 is SNHLY and CDR2 is FYNNEI. V lost 3 bases to trimming and J lost 2 bases; unmatched junction nucleotides: 3. The CDR3 runs 15 residues. The CDR3 is CASSDSGNAYNEQFF. CDR3 nucleotide sequence: TGTGCCAGCAGTGATAGCGGGAATGCCTACAATGAGCAGTTCTTC.

The sample holds a few counts of this clone. The rearrangement uses TRBV30 and TRBJ2-5; D remains unclear. The CDR3 contains 11 residues. The germline V gene encodes CDR1 GTSNPN and CDR2 SVGIG (reference sequence). V was trimmed by 2 bases and J by 6 bases, leaving 7 bases between them. The CDR3 DNA reads as TGTGCCTGGAGTAGCTTGCAGACCCAGTACTTC. Translating it yields CAWSSLQTQYF. Based on the CDR3 plus reference TRBV30 and TRBJ2-5, the full variable domain is SQTIHQWPATLVQPVGSPLSLECTVEGTSNPNLYWYRQAAGRGLQLLFYSVGIGQISSEVPQNLSASRPQDRQFILSSKKLLLSDSGFYLCAWSSLQTQYFGPGTRLLVL.

The chain couples TRBV9 to TRBJ2-7; the D gene is possibly TRBD2 (6 bases). The CDR3 spans 14 residues. Germline V gene data show CDR1 as SGDLS and CDR2 as YYNGEE. Deletions cut 3 bases from V and 6 bases from J, with 16 bases between. The CDR3 is CASSGRDSSSEQYF. The CDR3 region has the DNA TGTGCCAGCAGCGGGCGGGACTCCTCGTCCGAGCAGTACTTC.

This clone was picked up a small number of times. The chain recombines TRBV27 with TRBJ2-7; 12 nucleotides align to TRBD1. CDR3 size: 16 residues. Germline trimming cut 4 bases from V and 0 bases from J; bases unmatched to any gene: 4. Germline-derived CDR1 and CDR2 are MNHEY and SMNVEV (reference sequence). The CDR3 spells CASSSRDRGPSYEQYF. The CDR3 DNA is TGTGCCAGCAGTTCCCGGGACAGGGGGCCCTCCTACGAGCAGTACTTC.

V gene TRBV15 combines with J gene TRBJ2-7; D perhaps matches TRBD2 (5 bases). CDR1 is LNHNV and CDR2 is YYDKDF in the germline V gene (reference sequence). The V gene lost 1 base and the J gene lost 3 bases, with 13 bases spanning the gap. There are 15 residues in the CDR3. Here the CDR3 reads CATSRGPTGVYEQYF. Here the CDR3 DNA reads TGTGCCACCAGCAGAGGGCCCACCGGGGTCTACGAGCAGTACTTC.

V gene TRBV9 combines with J gene TRBJ2-2; 8 bases agree with TRBD1. CDR1 is SGDLS and CDR2 is YYNGEE in the germline V gene. CDR3 length equals 16 residues. V gave up 3 bases and J gave up 1 base; unmatched junction bases: 5. DNA for the CDR3: TGTGCCAGCAGCGGGGGCGGGACAGGGAACACCGGGGAGCTGTTTTTT. Translating gives CASSGGGTGNTGELFF.

J is TRBJ1-1 and V is TRBV11-2; no firm D call. Germline CDR1 SGHAT, CDR2 FQNNGV. Deletions cut 5 bases from V and 0 bases from J, with 25 bases between. This CDR3 is 19 amino acids long. The DNA for the CDR3 is TGTGCCAGCAGCGCAAAAGGGTCTCCGGGTGTGATAATGAACACTGAAGCTTTCTTT. It encodes CASSAKGSPGVIMNTEAFF.

The rearrangement joins TRBV3-1 (or the pseudogene TRBV3-2) to TRBJ2-1; the D gene is possibly TRBD2 (5 bases). From germline, CDR1 is LGHDT and CDR2 YNNKEL (reference sequence). Trimming stripped 4 bases from V and 0 bases from J, with 10 bases between. The CDR3 totals 15 residues. The DNA for the CDR3 is TGTGCCAGCAGCCCTCTTCGGGGCTCCTACAATGAGCAGTTCTTC. It specifies CASSPLRGSYNEQFF.

To note about this clone: Mismatch with germline at one junction end may stem from a read error. The chain uses TRBV19 and TRBJ1-1, with 12 bases aligning to TRBD1. The CDR3 loop spans 16 amino acids. Looked up from germline, CDR1 is LNHDA and CDR2 is SQIVND (reference sequence). In DNA form, the CDR3 reads TGTGCCAGTAGCTTCATCCGGGGACAGGGGGCCGATACCCTACACTTT. Translating gives CASSFIRGQGADTLHF.

The gene calls are TRBV4-3 and TRBJ1-2; a weak D match, TRBD1 (6 bases). Trimming removed 0 bases at V and 5 bases at J, with 10 bases between. CDR1 and CDR2 (germline): LGHNA, YSLEER. The CDR3 contains 14 residues. The CDR3 protein is CASSQDRGGYGYTF. DNA for the CDR3: TGCGCCAGCAGCCAAGATAGGGGGGGATATGGCTACACCTTC.

This clone came up once. The rearrangement links TRBV19 to TRBJ2-1; D gene unclear. The CDR3 covers 15 residues. Per germline, CDR1 LNHDA and CDR2 SQIVND (reference sequence). The V and J ends lost 6 bases and 1 base respectively, with 13 bases between them. CDR3: CASSRTDESYNEQFF. The DNA of the CDR3 is TGTGCCAGTAGCCGGACGGACGAATCCTACAATGAGCAGTTCTTC.

In this sample, this clone turned up a few times. Written as DNA, the CDR3 is TGTGCCAGCAGCCGGACTAGTGGGGAGCAGTACTTC. As protein: CASSRTSGEQYF. This chain uses TRBV5-4 with TRBJ2-7, with 7 bases that match TRBD2. Germline V gene lookup returns CDR1 SGHNT and CDR2 YYREEE (reference sequence). The CDR3 has 12 amino acids. The V segment lost 4 bases and the J segment 7 bases; nucleotides outside the gene matches: 5.

J is TRBJ2-7 and V is TRBV7-2; TRBD2 matches 7 bases. CDR3 size: 14 residues. The trim removed 1 base at V and 7 bases at J, leaving 7 bases unmatched. Germline V gene data show CDR1 as SGHTA and CDR2 as FQGNSA. This CDR3 reads CASSLVSWREEQYF. Here the CDR3 DNA reads TGTGCCAGCAGCTTAGTTTCGTGGCGGGAGGAGCAGTACTTC.

The V and J genes are TRBV6-1 and TRBJ1-5; 8 nucleotides agree with TRBD1. Germline trimming cut 2 bases from V and 2 bases from J; bases unmatched to any gene: 2. Germline CDR1 reads MNHNS; CDR2 reads SASEGT. This CDR3 has 15 residues. The CDR3 coding sequence is TGTGCCAGCAGTGAACCGGACAGGGGCAATCAGCCCCAGCATTTT. Translation: CASSEPDRGNQPQHF.

V usage is TRBV3-1 (or the pseudogene TRBV3-2) and J usage is TRBJ2-2; the D gene is possibly TRBD1 (6 bases). CDR3 length: 15 residues. Looked up from germline, CDR1 is LGHDT and CDR2 is YNNKEL (reference sequence). The V end was cut by 3 bases, the J end by 4 bases, with 12 bases between. The CDR3 is CASSHRNRVTGELFF. The CDR3 DNA follows: TGTGCCAGCAGCCATCGGAACAGGGTCACCGGGGAGCTGTTTTTT.

The gene calls are TRBV6-6 and TRBJ1-4; 8 positions match TRBD1. V lost 6 bases and J lost 7; bases outside the gene matches: 19. Looked up from germline, CDR1 is MNHNY and CDR2 is SVGAGI (reference sequence). This CDR3 is built from 18 residues. The CDR3: CASSRRPPAGGEGEKLFF. The CDR3 bases are TGTGCCAGCAGCCGAAGGCCTCCTGCAGGGGGCGAGGGTGAAAAACTGTTTTTT.

The chain combines TRBV20-1 with TRBJ2-3; 10 bases fit TRBD2. The CDR3 is made up of 15 amino acids. Trimming at V came to 3 bases and at J to 4 bases, leaving 7 bases not matched to a gene. Germline V gives CDR1 DFQATT, CDR2 SNEGSKA (reference sequence). In nucleotides, the CDR3 is TGCAGTGCTAGTGGACTAGCGGCAGGAGCAGATACGCAGTATTTT. Translated, it gives CSASGLAAGADTQYF.